Presented here are 12 T cell receptor beta chains from one specimen sequenced in a study of human T cells and chemical hapten exposure (dated by TCRdb to the early 2020s). The method was RACE. Instrument used: NextSeq 500. In-frame beta chains were kept once TCRdb had trimmed the public reads at Q25 with fastp and called clones with MiXCR. Each record represents a unique CDR3 protein, reported with the most common genes and DNA among its rows. Present in this sample are tens of thousands of distinct CDR3 sequences, under 15% of which were seen just once. The top ten hold roughly 6% of the sample. Reading the label with the study, this specimen's time point is: patch test 3, about 24 weeks after DPC sensitization. The treatment or condition label here, explained by the study, means: therapeutic diphenylcyclopropenone sensitization with weekly scalp DPC. The sequenced sample was whole blood, obtained in connection with sensitization to the hapten diphenylcyclopropenone (DPC). Receptor source: a woman aged 45-60 years with alopecia areata. Some clones in this sample may be carry-over from other donors' samples.

This clonotype has only a few counts. J is TRBJ2-1 and V is TRBV5-4, with D unresolved. The length of the CDR3 is 16 residues. The ends were cut back, 5 bases at V and 0 bases at J, with 15 bases in the middle. CDR1 is SGHNT and CDR2 is YYREEE in the germline V gene (reference sequence). This CDR3 reads CASSPDGAISYNEQFF. The CDR3 DNA sequence: TGTGCCAGCAGTCCCGACGGCGCAATCTCCTACAATGAGCAGTTCTTC. Full variable domain (outside the CDR3, taken from reference TRBV5-4 and TRBJ2-1): ETGVTQSPTHLIKTRGQQVTLRCSSQSGHNTVSWYQQALGQGPQFIFQYYREEENGRGNFPPRFSGLQFPNYSSELNVNALELDDSALYLCASSPDGAISYNEQFFGPGTRLTVL.

The genes are TRBV7-2 and TRBJ2-1; D gene uncertain. The germline V and J ends were trimmed by 4 bases and 9 bases, with 13 bases remaining between them. This CDR3 region has 13 residues. The germline CDR1 and CDR2 sequences are SGHTA and FQGNSA. The CDR3 nucleotides are TGTGCCAGCAGCTCGAAGCTTCGGGTTGAGCAGTTCTTC. It yields the protein CASSSKLRVEQFF.

This clonotype was seen many times. The rearrangement links TRBV29-1 to TRBJ1-1; tentative D call: TRBD1 (6 bases). The CDR3 has 14 amino acids. In germline, CDR1 is SQVTM, CDR2 ANQGSEA. The V end was cut by 1 base, the J end by 1 base, with 10 bases between. CDR3 nucleotide sequence: TGCAGCGTTGAAGTGGGGGGGGCGAACACTGAAGCTTTCTTT. Protein: CSVEVGGANTEAFF.

This clonotype was seen repeatedly, ten times or more. The J gene is TRBJ2-3, the V gene TRBV13, with 8 bases matching TRBD1. Trimming cost V 1 base and J 3 bases; bases outside gene matches: 3. Germline values: CDR1 PRHDT, CDR2 FYEKMQ (reference sequence). The CDR3 is 15 amino acids. The CDR3 nucleotides read TGTGCCAGCAGCTTAGATCAGGGGGCGACAGATACGCAGTATTTT. It yields the protein CASSLDQGATDTQYF.

The chain recombines TRBV6-5 with TRBJ1-1, with no clear D. The CDR3 sequence is 13 residues long. Germline CDR1 is MNHEY and CDR2 is SVGAGI. With 2 bases removed from V and 6 bases from J, the gap between germline ends came to 10 bases. The CDR3: CASSYGVEAEAFF. As DNA, the CDR3 is TGTGCCAGCAGTTACGGCGTGGAGGCTGAAGCTTTCTTT.

The chain links TRBV10-3 to TRBJ2-2, with TRBD1 matching over 10 bases. The CDR3 length is 15 residues. Losses at the gene ends were 5 bases for V and 4 bases for J; bases not matched to a gene: 4. Germline V gene sequence: CDR1 ENHRY, CDR2 SYGVKD. The CDR3 region is CAISSRDRGTGELFF. The CDR3 DNA is TGTGCCATCAGTAGCCGGGACAGGGGCACCGGGGAGCTGTTTTTT.

V and J are TRBV11-3 and TRBJ1-5; 10 bases agree with TRBD1. The V gene's germline CDR1 is SGHNT and CDR2 YENEEA. CDR3 size: 14 residues. After removal of 5 bases from V and 5 bases from J, the junction contained 3 bases not matched to a gene. CDR3 sequence (DNA): TGTGCCAGCAGCCGACAGGGGGCAGATCAGCCCCAGCATTTT. It yields the protein CASSRQGADQPQHF.

This clonotype was seen more than once but under ten times. The V and J genes are TRBV12-3 or TRBV12-4 and TRBJ2-1, with 10 bases fitting TRBD1. The length of the CDR3 is 16 residues. V trimming: 6 bases; J trimming: 4 bases; junction bases outside the gene matches: 9. This CDR3 is CASSRGGQGFYNEQFF. CDR3 nucleotide sequence: TGTGCCAGCAGCCGGGGGGGACAGGGGTTTTACAATGAGCAGTTCTTC.

The chain recombines TRBV20-1 with TRBJ2-3; TRBD2 agrees at 10 bases. Losses at the gene ends were 4 bases for V and 2 bases for J; bases not matched to a gene: 3. The germline V gene encodes CDR1 DFQATT and CDR2 SNEGSKA (reference sequence). CDR3 size: 14 residues. The CDR3 here is CSAITSGATDTQYF. In nucleotides, the CDR3 is TGCAGTGCTATCACTAGCGGGGCCACAGATACGCAGTATTTT.

In its sample, this clonotype was seen many times. V is TRBV7-6 and J is TRBJ1-5; possibly TRBD1 for D (6 bases). The CDR3 loop spans 15 amino acids. The V end was cut by 4 bases, the J end by 7 bases, with 17 bases between. The germline gives CDR1 SGHVS, CDR2 FNYEAQ. CDR3 loop: CASSSTPNRVQPQHF. The CDR3 DNA sequence: TGTGCCAGCAGCTCGACCCCGAACAGGGTCCAGCCCCAGCATTTT.

The CDR3 region has the DNA TGCAGTGCTAGAGAGCTCTCACCCTTGGCCGGCTACACCTTC. Protein sequence: CSARELSPLAGYTF. The chain links TRBV20-1 to TRBJ1-2; D uncertain. The CDR3 contains 14 residues. V lost 0 bases and J 8 bases, leaving 16 bases between the germline ends. Germline CDR1 reads DFQATT; CDR2 reads SNEGSKA (reference sequence).

This clonotype was picked up many times. This rearrangement joins TRBV7-6 to TRBJ2-2, with 8 bases that match TRBD1. The germline V gene encodes CDR1 SGHVS and CDR2 FNYEAQ. J gave up 1 base and V 5 bases, and 6 bases lay outside the gene matches. The CDR3 loop spans 16 amino acids. CDR3 region: CASSHGQGQNTGELFF. The CDR3 DNA reads as TGTGCCAGCAGCCATGGACAGGGCCAGAACACCGGGGAGCTGTTTTTT.